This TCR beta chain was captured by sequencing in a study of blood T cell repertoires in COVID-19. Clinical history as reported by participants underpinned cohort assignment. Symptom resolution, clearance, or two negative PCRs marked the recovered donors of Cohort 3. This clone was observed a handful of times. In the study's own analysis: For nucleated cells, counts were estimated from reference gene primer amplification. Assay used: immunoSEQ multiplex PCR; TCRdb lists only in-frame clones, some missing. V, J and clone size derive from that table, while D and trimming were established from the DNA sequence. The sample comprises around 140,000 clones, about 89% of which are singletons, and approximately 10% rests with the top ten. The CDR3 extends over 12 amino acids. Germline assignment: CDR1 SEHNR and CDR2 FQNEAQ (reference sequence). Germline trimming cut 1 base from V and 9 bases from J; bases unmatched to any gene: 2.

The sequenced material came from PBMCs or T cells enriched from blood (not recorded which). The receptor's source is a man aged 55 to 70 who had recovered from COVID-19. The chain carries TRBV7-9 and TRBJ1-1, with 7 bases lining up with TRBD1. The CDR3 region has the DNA TGTGCCAGCAGCTTAGAGGGACAGAAAGCTTTCTTT. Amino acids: CASSLEGQKAFF.